This T cell receptor beta chain was captured in a study of monozygotic twins with inflammatory bowel disease. Points from the study as a whole: Other individuals had fewer clonotypes in common with IBD patients than with healthy twins, especially with disease activity. Healthy co-twins showed greater TCRbeta diversity (inverse Simpson) than IBD patients.

The CDR3 covers 16 residues. Germline CDR1 and CDR2: SGHRS and YFSETQ. Comment on this clonotype: Its specificity is unknown.

Each CDR3 protein gets one entry in TCRdb, which reprocessed the 5' RACE reads and gives no DNA. Its clone listing holds under 200,000 distinct CDR3 sequences. The clonotype comes from a human donor with ulcerative colitis or Crohn's disease, or a healthy co-twin of an affected twin (not recorded which). Material: blood. The V gene is TRBV5-1, the J gene TRBJ2-2; TCRdb lists TRBD2, though no DNA is available to test this call. CDR3: CASSFFSGRAGGELFF. Full variable domain (outside the CDR3, taken from reference TRBV5-1 and TRBJ2-2): KAGVTQTPRYLIKTRGQQVTLSCSPISGHRSVSWYQQTPGQGLQFLFEYFSETQRNKGNFPGRFSGRQFSNSRSEMNVSTLELGDSALYLCASSFFSGRAGGELFFGEGSRLTVL.